Included here is one T cell receptor beta chain sequence, with context. Study processing details: Scientists estimated how many nucleated cells there were by amplifying reference gene primers. The table came from immunoSEQ multiplex PCR; TCRdb's copy has only in-frame clones and leaves some out. V and J calls plus clone size are reproduced from that table; the DNA served to infer D and trimming. The repertoire holds roughly 99,000 clones, with about 93% as singletons. Germline-derived CDR1 and CDR2 are MNHEY and SVGEGT. Unmatched junction bases numbered 12, after V lost 6 bases and J lost 4 bases. This CDR3 is 16 amino acids long. These data come from a study of blood T cell repertoires in COVID-19. Overall study: COVID-19 samples collected from the United States, Italy and Spain covered acute and convalescent phases. T cells, B-cell-depleted T cells, or PBMCs provided the cDNA or gDNA that served as material.

The chain recombines TRBV6-2 or TRBV6-3 with TRBJ2-1; 7 bases align to TRBD2. The sample was peripheral blood. The TCR comes from a woman aged 25-40 years with acute or convalescent COVID-19. The CDR3 nucleotides read TGTGCCAGCAGCCCCTTTACTAGCGTCCCGTACAATGAGCAGTTCTTC. This sequence encodes CASSPFTSVPYNEQFF.